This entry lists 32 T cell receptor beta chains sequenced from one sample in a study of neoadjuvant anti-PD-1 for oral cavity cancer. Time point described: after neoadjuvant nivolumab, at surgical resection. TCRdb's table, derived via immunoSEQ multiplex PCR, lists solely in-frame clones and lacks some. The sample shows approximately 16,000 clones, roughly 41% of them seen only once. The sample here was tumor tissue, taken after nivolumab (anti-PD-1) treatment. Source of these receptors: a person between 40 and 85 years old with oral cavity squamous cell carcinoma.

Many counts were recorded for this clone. The DNA of the CDR3 is TGTGCCTGGAGTGTAGGGGGGCCCAATGAGCAGTTCTTC. It specifies CAWSVGGPNEQFF. This chain connects TRBV30 to TRBJ2-1; D possibly uses TRBD1 or TRBD2 (6 bases each). CDR3 size: 13 residues. Germline CDR1 and CDR2: GTSNPN and SVGIG (reference sequence). V lost 0 bases and J lost 6, with 9 bases in between.

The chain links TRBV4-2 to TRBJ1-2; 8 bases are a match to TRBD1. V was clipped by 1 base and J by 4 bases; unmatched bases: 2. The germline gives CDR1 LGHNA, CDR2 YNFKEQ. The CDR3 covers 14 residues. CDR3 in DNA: TGTGCCAGCAGCCAAGCACAGGGGGGCTATGGCTACACCTTC. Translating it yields CASSQAQGGYGYTF.

In DNA form, the CDR3 reads TGTGCCAGCAGCCTTACTGACGGACTAAACTACGAGCAGTACTTC. Its translation: CASSLTDGLNYEQYF. V gene TRBV7-9 combines with J gene TRBJ2-7, with D tentatively TRBD2 (6 bases). In germline, CDR1 is SEHNR, CDR2 FQNEAQ (reference sequence). The CDR3 runs to 15 residues. Trimming stripped 5 bases from V and 3 bases from J, with 17 bases between.

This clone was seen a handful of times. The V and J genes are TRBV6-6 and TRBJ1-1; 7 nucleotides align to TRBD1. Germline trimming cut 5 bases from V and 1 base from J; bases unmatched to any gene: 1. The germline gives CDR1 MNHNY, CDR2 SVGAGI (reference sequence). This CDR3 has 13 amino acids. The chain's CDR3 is CASSGQENTEAFF. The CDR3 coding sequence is TGTGCCAGCAGTGGACAGGAGAACACTGAAGCTTTCTTT.

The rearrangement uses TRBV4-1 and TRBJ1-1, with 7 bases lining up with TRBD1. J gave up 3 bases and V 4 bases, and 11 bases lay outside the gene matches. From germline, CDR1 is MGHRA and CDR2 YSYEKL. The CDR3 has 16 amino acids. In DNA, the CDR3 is TGCGCCAGCAGCCCTCCGACGGGGACAGTTGACACTGAAGCTTTCTTT. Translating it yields CASSPPTGTVDTEAFF.

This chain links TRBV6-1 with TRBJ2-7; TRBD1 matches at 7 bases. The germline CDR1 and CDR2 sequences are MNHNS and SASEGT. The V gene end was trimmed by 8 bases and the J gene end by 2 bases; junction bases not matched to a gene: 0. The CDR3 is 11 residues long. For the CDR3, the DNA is TGTGCCAGCCAGGGGGCCTACGAGCAGTACTTC. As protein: CASQGAYEQYF.

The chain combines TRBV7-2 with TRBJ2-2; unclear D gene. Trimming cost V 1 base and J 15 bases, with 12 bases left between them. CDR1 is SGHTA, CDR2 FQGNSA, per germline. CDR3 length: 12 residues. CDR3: CASSLESVRMFF. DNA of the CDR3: TGTGCCAGCAGCTTAGAATCTGTAAGGATGTTTTTT.

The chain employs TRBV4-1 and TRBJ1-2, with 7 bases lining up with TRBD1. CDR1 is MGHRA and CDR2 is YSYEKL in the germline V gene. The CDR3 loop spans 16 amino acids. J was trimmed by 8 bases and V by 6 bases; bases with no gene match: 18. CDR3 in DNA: TGCGCCAGCAGAGAGGGACAGACGTCACCCTGGATAGGCTACACCTTC. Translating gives CASREGQTSPWIGYTF.

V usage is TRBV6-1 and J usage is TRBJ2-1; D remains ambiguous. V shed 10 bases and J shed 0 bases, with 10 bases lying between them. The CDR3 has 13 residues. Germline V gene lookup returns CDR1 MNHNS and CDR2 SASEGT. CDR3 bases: TGTGCCACCGACGGACGCTCCTACAATGAGCAGTTCTTC. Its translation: CATDGRSYNEQFF.

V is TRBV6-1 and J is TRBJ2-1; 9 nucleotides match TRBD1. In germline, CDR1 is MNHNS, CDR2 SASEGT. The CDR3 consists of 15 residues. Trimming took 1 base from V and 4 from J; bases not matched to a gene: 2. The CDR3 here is CASSEGQGGYNEQFF. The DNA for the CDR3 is TGTGCCAGCAGTGAAGGACAGGGGGGGTACAATGAGCAGTTCTTC.

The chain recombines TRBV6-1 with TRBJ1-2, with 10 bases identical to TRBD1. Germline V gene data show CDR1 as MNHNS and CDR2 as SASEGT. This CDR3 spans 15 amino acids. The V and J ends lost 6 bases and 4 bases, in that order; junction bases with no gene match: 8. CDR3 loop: CASREQTGGVYGYTF. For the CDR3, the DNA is TGTGCCAGCAGGGAACAGACAGGGGGCGTCTATGGCTACACCTTC.

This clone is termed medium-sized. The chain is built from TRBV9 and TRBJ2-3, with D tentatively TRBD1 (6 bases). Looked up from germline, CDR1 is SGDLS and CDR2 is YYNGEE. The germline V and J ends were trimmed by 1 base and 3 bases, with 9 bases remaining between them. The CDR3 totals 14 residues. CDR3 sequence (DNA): TGTGCCAGCAGCGTACGGCAGGGGACAGATACGCAGTATTTT. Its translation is CASSVRQGTDTQYF.

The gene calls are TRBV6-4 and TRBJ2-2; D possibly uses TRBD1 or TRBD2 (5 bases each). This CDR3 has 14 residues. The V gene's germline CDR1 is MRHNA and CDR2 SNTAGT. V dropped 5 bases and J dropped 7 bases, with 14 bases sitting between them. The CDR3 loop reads CASSSGWGIGELFF. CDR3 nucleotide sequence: TGTGCCAGCAGTTCCGGATGGGGGATCGGGGAGCTGTTTTTT.

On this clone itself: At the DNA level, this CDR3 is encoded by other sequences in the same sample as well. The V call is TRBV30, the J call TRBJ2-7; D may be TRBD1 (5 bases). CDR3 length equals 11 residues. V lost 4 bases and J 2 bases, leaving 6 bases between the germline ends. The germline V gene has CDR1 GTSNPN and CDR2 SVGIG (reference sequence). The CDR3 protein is CAWTRAYEQYF. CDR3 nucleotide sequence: TGTGCCTGGACCAGGGCCTACGAGCAGTACTTC.

The CDR3 DNA reads as TGTGCCAGCAGCCCCCGCGGGGGATCGGACACAGATACGCAGTATTTT. Its translation: CASSPRGGSDTDTQYF. The chain is built from TRBV11-2 and TRBJ2-3; TRBD2 aligns across 7 bases. The CDR3 extends over 16 amino acids. Per the germline V gene, CDR1 is SGHAT and CDR2 is FQNNGV. Unmatched junction bases numbered 10, after V lost 5 bases and J lost 2 bases.

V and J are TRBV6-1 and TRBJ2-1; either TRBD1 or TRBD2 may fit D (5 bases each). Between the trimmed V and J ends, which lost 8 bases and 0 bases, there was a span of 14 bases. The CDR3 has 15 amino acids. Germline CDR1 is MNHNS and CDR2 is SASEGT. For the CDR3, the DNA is TGTGCCAGCGGGGCCGGGACGCACTCCTACAATGAGCAGTTCTTC. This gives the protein CASGAGTHSYNEQFF.

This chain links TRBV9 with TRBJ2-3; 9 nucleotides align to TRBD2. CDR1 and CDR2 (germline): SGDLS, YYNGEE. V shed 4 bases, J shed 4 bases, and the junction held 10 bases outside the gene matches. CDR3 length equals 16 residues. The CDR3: CASSPRRTSVPDTQYF. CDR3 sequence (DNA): TGTGCCAGCAGCCCACGAAGGACTAGCGTCCCAGATACGCAGTATTTT.

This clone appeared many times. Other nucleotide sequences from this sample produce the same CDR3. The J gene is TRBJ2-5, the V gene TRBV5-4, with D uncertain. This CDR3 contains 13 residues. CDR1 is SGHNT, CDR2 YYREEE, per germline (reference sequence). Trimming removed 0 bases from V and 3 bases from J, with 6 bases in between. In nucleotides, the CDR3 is TGTGCCAGCAGCTTGGCGGGTAAAGAGACCCAGTACTTC. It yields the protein CASSLAGKETQYF.

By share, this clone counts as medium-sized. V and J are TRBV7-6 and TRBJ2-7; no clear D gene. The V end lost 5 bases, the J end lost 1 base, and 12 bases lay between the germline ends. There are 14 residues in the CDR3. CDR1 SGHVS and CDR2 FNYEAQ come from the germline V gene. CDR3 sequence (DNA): TGTGCCAGCAGCACGAACGACGGATCCTACGAGCAGTACTTC. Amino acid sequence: CASSTNDGSYEQYF.

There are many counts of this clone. Written as DNA, the CDR3 is TGTGCCAGCAGCGTAGCCGGGACGAATAGCCAAGAGACCCAGTACTTC. Translating it yields CASSVAGTNSQETQYF. The chain employs TRBV9 and TRBJ2-5, with D possibly being TRBD1 or TRBD2 (5 bases each). In germline, CDR1 is SGDLS, CDR2 YYNGEE. This CDR3 spans 16 amino acids. The germline V and J ends were trimmed by 0 bases and 1 base, with 13 bases remaining between them.

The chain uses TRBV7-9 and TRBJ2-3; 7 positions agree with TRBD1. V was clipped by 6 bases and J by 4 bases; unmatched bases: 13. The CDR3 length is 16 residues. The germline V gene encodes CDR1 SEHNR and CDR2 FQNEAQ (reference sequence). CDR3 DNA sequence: TGTGCCAGCAGAGTAGGGGGACAGTCTGCCGCAGATACGCAGTATTTT. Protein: CASRVGGQSAADTQYF.

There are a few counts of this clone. The CDR3 nucleotides are TGCAGCGTCGATTGGGGATATGAGCAGTTCTTC. Translating it yields CSVDWGYEQFF. The chain is built from TRBV29-1 and TRBJ2-1; D gene uncertain. CDR3 length: 11 amino acids. Trimming left V 6 bases short and J 8 bases short, with 11 bases between. Germline V gene data show CDR1 as SQVTM and CDR2 as ANQGSEA.

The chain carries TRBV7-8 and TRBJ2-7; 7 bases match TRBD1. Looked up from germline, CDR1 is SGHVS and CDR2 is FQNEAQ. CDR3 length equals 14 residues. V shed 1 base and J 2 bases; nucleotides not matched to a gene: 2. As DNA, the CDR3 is TGTGCCAGCAGCTTAGGCAGGGGGACCTACGAGCAGTACTTC. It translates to CASSLGRGTYEQYF.

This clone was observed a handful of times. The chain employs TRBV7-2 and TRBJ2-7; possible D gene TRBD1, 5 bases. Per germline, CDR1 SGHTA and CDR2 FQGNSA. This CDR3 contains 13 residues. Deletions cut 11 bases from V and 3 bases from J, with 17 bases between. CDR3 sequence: CASRAGSYYEQYF. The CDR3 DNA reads TGTGCCTCCAGGGCAGGGTCCTACTACGAGCAGTACTTC.

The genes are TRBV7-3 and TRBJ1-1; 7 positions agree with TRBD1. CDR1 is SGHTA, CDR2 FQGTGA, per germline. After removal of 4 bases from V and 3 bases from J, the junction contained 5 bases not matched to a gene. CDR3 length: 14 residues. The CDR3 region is CASSSTTGYTEAFF. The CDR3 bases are TGTGCCAGCAGCTCCACGACAGGGTACACTGAAGCTTTCTTT.

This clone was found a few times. Written as DNA, the CDR3 is TGTGCCAGCTCACCCTCGTTTGAGGGGGGGCGAGCCAAAAACATTCAGTACTTC. Translating it yields CASSPSFEGGRAKNIQYF. The rearrangement joins TRBV18 to TRBJ2-4, with D perhaps TRBD2 (7 bases). Trimming shortened V by 3 bases and J by 0 bases, and 18 bases separated the two germline ends. The CDR3 is 18 residues long. CDR1 KGHSH and CDR2 LQKENI come from the germline V gene.

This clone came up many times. The chain's CDR3 is CASSLRSYSNQPQHF. CDR3 DNA: TGTGCCAGCAGCTTAAGGAGTTATAGCAATCAGCCCCAGCATTTT. The V call is TRBV7-8, the J call TRBJ1-5; unclear D gene. Germline loops: CDR1 SGHVS, CDR2 FQNEAQ. The germline V and J ends were trimmed by 2 bases and 0 bases, with 8 bases remaining between them. This CDR3 is 15 amino acids long. The entire variable domain, with the rest obtained from reference TRBV7-8 and TRBJ1-5, is as follows: GAGVSQSPRYKVAKRGQDVALRCDPISGHVSLFWYQQALGQGPEFLTYFQNEAQLDKSGLPSDRFFAERPEGSVSTLKIQRTQQEDSAVYLCASSLRSYSNQPQHFGDGTRLSIL.

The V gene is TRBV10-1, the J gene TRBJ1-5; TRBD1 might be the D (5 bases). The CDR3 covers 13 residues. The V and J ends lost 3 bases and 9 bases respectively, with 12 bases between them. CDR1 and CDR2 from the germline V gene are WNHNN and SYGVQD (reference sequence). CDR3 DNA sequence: TGCGCCAGCAGTGAACAGGCCCGTGGGCCCCAGCATTTT. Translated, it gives CASSEQARGPQHF.

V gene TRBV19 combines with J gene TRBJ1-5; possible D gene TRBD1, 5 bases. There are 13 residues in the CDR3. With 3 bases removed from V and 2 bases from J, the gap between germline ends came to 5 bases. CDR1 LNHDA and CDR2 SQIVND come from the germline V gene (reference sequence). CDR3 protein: CASSMGGNQPQHF. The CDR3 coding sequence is TGTGCCAGTAGTATGGGGGGCAATCAGCCCCAGCATTTT.

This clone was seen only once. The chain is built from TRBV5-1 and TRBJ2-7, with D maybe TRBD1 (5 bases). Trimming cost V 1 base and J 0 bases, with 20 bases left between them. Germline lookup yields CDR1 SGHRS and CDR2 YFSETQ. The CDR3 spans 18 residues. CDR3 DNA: TGCGCCAGCAGCTTGATGGCTTTTGGCAGGGCAACCTCCTACGAGCAGTACTTC. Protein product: CASSLMAFGRATSYEQYF. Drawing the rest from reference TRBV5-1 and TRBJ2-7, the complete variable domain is KAGVTQTPRYLIKTRGQQVTLSCSPISGHRSVSWYQQTPGQGLQFLFEYFSETQRNKGNFPGRFSGRQFSNSRSEMNVSTLELGDSALYLCASSLMAFGRATSYEQYFGPGTRLTVT.

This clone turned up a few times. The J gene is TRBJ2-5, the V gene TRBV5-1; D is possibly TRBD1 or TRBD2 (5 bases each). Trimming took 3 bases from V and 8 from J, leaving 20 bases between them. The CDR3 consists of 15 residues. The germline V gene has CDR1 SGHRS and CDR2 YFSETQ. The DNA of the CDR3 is TGCGCCAGCAGCTGGGGTTCGGGGACGGAAGGAACCCAGTACTTC. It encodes CASSWGSGTEGTQYF. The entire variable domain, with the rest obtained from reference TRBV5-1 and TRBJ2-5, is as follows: KAGVTQTPRYLIKTRGQQVTLSCSPISGHRSVSWYQQTPGQGLQFLFEYFSETQRNKGNFPGRFSGRQFSNSRSEMNVSTLELGDSALYLCASSWGSGTEGTQYFGPGTRLLVL.

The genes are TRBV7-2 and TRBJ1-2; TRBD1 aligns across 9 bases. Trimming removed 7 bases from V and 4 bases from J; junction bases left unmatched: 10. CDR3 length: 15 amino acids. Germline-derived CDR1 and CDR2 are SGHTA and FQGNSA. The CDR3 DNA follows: TGTGCCAGCACACTCGACGGGACAGGGCCCTATGGCTACACCTTC. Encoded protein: CASTLDGTGPYGYTF.